These T cell receptor beta chains were read from a single sample in a study of beta chain features in type 1 diabetes. Sequencing was performed with immunoSEQ multiplex PCR; in TCRdb, only in-frame clones are kept and a portion is missing. In the table there are about 22,000 clones, around 57% of which are singletons. Material: stem cell memory CD4+ T cells from blood. The receptors shown here come from a man aged 18 to 29 with type 1 diabetes. CDR3s include the opening cysteine and the closing phenylalanine or tryptophan. Each record gives: V gene, J gene, D gene, clone size, CDR3 protein, CDR3 DNA. D genes are given only for firm matches. The size field is filled for only some rows; it gives once, few, many or a size class.

v_call: TRBV20-1
j_call: TRBJ2-7
d_call: .
clone_size: .
cdr3_aa: CSASGFHEQYF
cdr3_nt: TGCAGTGCTAGCGGGTTTCACGAGCAGTACTTC

v_call: TRBV4-2
j_call: TRBJ2-5
d_call: TRBD1
clone_size: once
cdr3_aa: CASSQEINRGETQYF
cdr3_nt: TGTGCCAGCAGCCAAGAAATTAACAGGGGAGAGACCCAGTACTTC

v_call: TRBV19
j_call: TRBJ2-7
d_call: .
clone_size: .
cdr3_aa: CASSAIGTGYEQYF
cdr3_nt: TGTGCCAGTAGTGCCATCGGCACCGGGTACGAGCAGTACTTC

v_call: TRBV11-2
j_call: TRBJ2-5
d_call: .
clone_size: .
cdr3_aa: CASSFPGVEETQYF
cdr3_nt: TGTGCCAGCAGCTTTCCCGGGGTTGAAGAGACCCAGTACTTC

v_call: TRBV5-4
j_call: TRBJ2-2
d_call: TRBD2
clone_size: .
cdr3_aa: CASSLLAGGLMTGELFF
cdr3_nt: TGTGCCAGCAGCTTACTAGCGGGGGGTCTGATGACCGGGGAGCTGTTTTTT

v_call: TRBV25-1
j_call: TRBJ1-6
d_call: .
clone_size: .
cdr3_aa: CASSVTGGGDSPLHF
cdr3_nt: TGTGCCAGCAGTGTGACAGGTGGGGGGGATTCACCCCTCCACTTT

v_call: TRBV25-1
j_call: TRBJ1-5
d_call: TRBD1
clone_size: .
cdr3_aa: CASNRDRPLNQPQHF
cdr3_nt: TGTGCCAGCAACCGGGACAGGCCTCTCAATCAGCCCCAGCATTTT

v_call: TRBV10-3
j_call: TRBJ2-1
d_call: TRBD2
clone_size: .
cdr3_aa: CAISPSSGGAAEQFF
cdr3_nt: TGTGCCATCAGCCCATCTAGCGGGGGGGCCGCTGAGCAGTTCTTC

v_call: TRBV28
j_call: TRBJ1-2
d_call: .
clone_size: .
cdr3_aa: CASSPAMVGYGYTF
cdr3_nt: TGTGCCAGCAGCCCCGCCATGGTCGGGTATGGCTACACCTTC

v_call: TRBV18
j_call: TRBJ2-3
d_call: TRBD2
clone_size: .
cdr3_aa: CASSPSGLAGPGDTQYF
cdr3_nt: TGTGCCAGCTCACCTAGTGGGCTAGCGGGACCAGGGGATACGCAGTATTTT

v_call: TRBV29-1
j_call: TRBJ2-1
d_call: TRBD2
clone_size: .
cdr3_aa: CSAPTSGDHEQFF
cdr3_nt: TGCAGCGCACCGACTAGCGGGGACCATGAGCAGTTCTTC

v_call: TRBV7-9
j_call: TRBJ2-1
d_call: .
clone_size: .
cdr3_aa: CASSLRRGLEGEQFF
cdr3_nt: TGTGCCAGCAGCTTAAGGCGGGGACTGGAGGGTGAGCAGTTCTTC

v_call: TRBV5-6
j_call: TRBJ1-6
d_call: .
clone_size: .
cdr3_aa: CASSWGPTGRNSPLHF
cdr3_nt: TGTGCCAGCAGCTGGGGTCCCACAGGGCGTAATTCACCCCTCCACTTT

v_call: TRBV5-1
j_call: TRBJ2-3
d_call: TRBD1
clone_size: few
cdr3_aa: CASSPGQGTDTQYF
cdr3_nt: TGCGCCAGCAGCCCAGGACAGGGCACAGATACGCAGTATTTT

v_call: TRBV5-1
j_call: TRBJ2-3
d_call: .
clone_size: once
cdr3_aa: CASSGEGGRANTQYF
cdr3_nt: TGCGCCAGCAGCGGTGAGGGGGGGCGGGCAAATACGCAGTATTTT

v_call: TRBV30
j_call: TRBJ2-5
d_call: .
clone_size: once
cdr3_aa: CAWSRGRSETQYF
cdr3_nt: TGTGCCTGGAGCCGGGGTAGGTCGGAGACCCAGTACTTC

v_call: TRBV5-1
j_call: TRBJ2-7
d_call: TRBD1
clone_size: .
cdr3_aa: CASSLVPLGQGGNGEQYF
cdr3_nt: TGCGCCAGCAGCTTGGTCCCGCTTGGACAGGGGGGCAACGGCGAGCAGTACTTC

v_call: TRBV25-1
j_call: TRBJ2-3
d_call: TRBD1
clone_size: .
cdr3_aa: CASKGPVQGAGDTQYF
cdr3_nt: TGTGCCAGCAAAGGGCCCGTTCAGGGGGCAGGAGATACGCAGTATTTT

v_call: TRBV19
j_call: TRBJ2-3
d_call: TRBD2
clone_size: few
cdr3_aa: CASSISLADDTQYF
cdr3_nt: TGTGCCAGTAGTATAAGCCTAGCGGATGATACGCAGTATTTT

v_call: TRBV5-6
j_call: TRBJ2-3
d_call: .
clone_size: .
cdr3_aa: CASSFHTDTQYF
cdr3_nt: TGTGCCAGCAGCTTTCACACAGATACGCAGTATTTT

v_call: TRBV9
j_call: TRBJ2-2
d_call: TRBD2
clone_size: .
cdr3_aa: CASSVAGGPLYLNTGELFF
cdr3_nt: TGTGCCAGCAGCGTAGCGGGGGGACCTCTCTACCTGAACACCGGGGAGCTGTTTTTT

v_call: TRBV7-9
j_call: TRBJ1-1
d_call: .
clone_size: few
cdr3_aa: CASSLRDTEAFF
cdr3_nt: TGTGCCAGCAGCTTGAGGGACACTGAAGCTTTCTTT

v_call: TRBV18
j_call: TRBJ2-1
d_call: TRBD2
clone_size: .
cdr3_aa: CASSPPTSGNNEQFF
cdr3_nt: TGTGCCAGCTCACCACCTACTAGCGGAAACAATGAGCAGTTCTTC

v_call: TRBV7-9
j_call: TRBJ2-3
d_call: TRBD2
clone_size: .
cdr3_aa: CASSLGSSAGARTDTQYF
cdr3_nt: TGTGCCAGCAGCTTAGGAAGTTCAGCGGGGGCCCGCACAGATACGCAGTATTTT

v_call: TRBV7-9
j_call: TRBJ1-5
d_call: .
clone_size: .
cdr3_aa: CASSLGWSQPQHF
cdr3_nt: TGTGCCAGCAGCTTAGGGTGGAGTCAGCCCCAGCATTTT

v_call: TRBV7-9
j_call: TRBJ1-1
d_call: .
clone_size: few
cdr3_aa: CASSFQGNTEAFF
cdr3_nt: TGTGCCAGCAGCTTTCAGGGAAACACTGAAGCTTTCTTT

v_call: TRBV2
j_call: TRBJ2-5
d_call: .
clone_size: few
cdr3_aa: CASRFRDYQETQYF
cdr3_nt: TGTGCCAGCAGATTCCGGGACTACCAAGAGACCCAGTACTTC

v_call: TRBV28
j_call: TRBJ2-1
d_call: .
clone_size: .
cdr3_aa: CASRETLGASSYNEQFF
cdr3_nt: TGTGCCAGCAGGGAAACCTTGGGAGCAAGCTCCTACAATGAGCAGTTCTTC

v_call: TRBV11-3
j_call: TRBJ2-1
d_call: TRBD2
clone_size: few
cdr3_aa: CASSLVSGGGEQFF
cdr3_nt: TGTGCCAGCAGCTTAGTTTCGGGAGGGGGTGAGCAGTTCTTC